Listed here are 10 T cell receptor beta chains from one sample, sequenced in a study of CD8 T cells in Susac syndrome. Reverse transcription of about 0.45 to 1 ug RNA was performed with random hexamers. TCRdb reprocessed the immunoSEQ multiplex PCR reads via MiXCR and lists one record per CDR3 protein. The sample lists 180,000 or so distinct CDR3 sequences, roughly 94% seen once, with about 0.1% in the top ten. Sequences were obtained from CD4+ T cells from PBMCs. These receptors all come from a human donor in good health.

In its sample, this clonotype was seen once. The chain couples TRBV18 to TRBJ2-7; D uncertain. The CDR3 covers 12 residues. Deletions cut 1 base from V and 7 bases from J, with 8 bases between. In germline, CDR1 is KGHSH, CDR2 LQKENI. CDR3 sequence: CASSPQFIEQYF. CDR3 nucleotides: TGTGCCAGCTCACCACAGTTTATTGAGCAGTACTTC.

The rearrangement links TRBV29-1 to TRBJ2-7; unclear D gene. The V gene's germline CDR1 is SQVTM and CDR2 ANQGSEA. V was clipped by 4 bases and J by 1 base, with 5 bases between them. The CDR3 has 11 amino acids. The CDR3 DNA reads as TGCAGCGTTGCAGAGTCCTACGAGCAGTACTTC. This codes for CSVAESYEQYF.

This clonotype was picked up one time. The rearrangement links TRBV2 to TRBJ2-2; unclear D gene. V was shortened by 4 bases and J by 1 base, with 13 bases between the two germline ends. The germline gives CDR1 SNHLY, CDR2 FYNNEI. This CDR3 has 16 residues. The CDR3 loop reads CASSVVVLQNTGELFF. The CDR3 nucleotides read TGTGCCAGCAGTGTGGTCGTATTGCAGAACACCGGGGAGCTGTTTTTT.

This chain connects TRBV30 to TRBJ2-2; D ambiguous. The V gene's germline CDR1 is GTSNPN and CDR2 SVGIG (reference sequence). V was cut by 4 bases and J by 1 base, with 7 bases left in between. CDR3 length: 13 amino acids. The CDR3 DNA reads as TGTGCCTGGACGCCAATGAACACCGGGGAGCTGTTTTTT. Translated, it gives CAWTPMNTGELFF.

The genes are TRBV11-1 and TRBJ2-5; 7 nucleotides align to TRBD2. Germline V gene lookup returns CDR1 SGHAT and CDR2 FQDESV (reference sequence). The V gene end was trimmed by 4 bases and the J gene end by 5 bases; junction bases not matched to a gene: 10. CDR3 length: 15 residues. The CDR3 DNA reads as TGTGCCAGCAGCTCACCTGGGAGGGGCTTTGAGACCCAGTACTTC. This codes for CASSSPGRGFETQYF.

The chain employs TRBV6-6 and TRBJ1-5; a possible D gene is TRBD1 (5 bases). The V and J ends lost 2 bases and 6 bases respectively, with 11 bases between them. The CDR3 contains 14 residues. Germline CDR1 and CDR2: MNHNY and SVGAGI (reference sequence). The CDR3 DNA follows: TGTGCCAGCAGTTACGGGCCCGGGGGTCAGCCCCAGCATTTT. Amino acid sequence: CASSYGPGGQPQHF.

Here the CDR3 DNA reads TGCGCCAGCAGCTTGGACGGCGGAACCTACAATGAGCAGTTCTTC. Translated: CASSLDGGTYNEQFF. The rearrangement links TRBV5-1 to TRBJ2-1; D remains unclear. The germline V gene has CDR1 SGHRS and CDR2 YFSETQ. The CDR3 is made up of 15 amino acids. The V end lost 0 bases, the J end lost 2 bases, and 9 bases lay between the germline ends.

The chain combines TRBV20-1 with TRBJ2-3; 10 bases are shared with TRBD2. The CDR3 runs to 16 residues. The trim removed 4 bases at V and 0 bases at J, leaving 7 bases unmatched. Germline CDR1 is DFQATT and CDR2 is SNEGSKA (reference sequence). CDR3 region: CSANLGLAVSTDTQYF. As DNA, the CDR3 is TGCAGTGCTAATCTAGGACTAGCGGTTAGCACAGATACGCAGTATTTT.

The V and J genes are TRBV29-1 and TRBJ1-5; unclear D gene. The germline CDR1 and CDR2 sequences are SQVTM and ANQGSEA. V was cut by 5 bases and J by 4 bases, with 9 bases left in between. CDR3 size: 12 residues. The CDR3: CSVSAANQPQHF. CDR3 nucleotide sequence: TGCAGCGTTTCCGCCGCGAATCAGCCCCAGCATTTT.

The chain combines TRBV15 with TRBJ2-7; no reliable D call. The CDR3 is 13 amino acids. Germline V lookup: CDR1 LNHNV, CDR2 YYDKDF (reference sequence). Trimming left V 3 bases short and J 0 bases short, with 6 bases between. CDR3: CATSSLSSYEQYF. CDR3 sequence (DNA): TGTGCCACCAGCAGCCTAAGCTCCTACGAGCAGTACTTC. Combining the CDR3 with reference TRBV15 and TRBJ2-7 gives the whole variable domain DAMVIQNPRYQVTQFGKPVTLSCSQTLNHNVMYWYQQKSSQAPKLLFHYYDKDFNNEADTPDNFQSRRPNTSFCFLDIRSPGLGDTAMYLCATSSLSSYEQYFGPGTRLTVT.